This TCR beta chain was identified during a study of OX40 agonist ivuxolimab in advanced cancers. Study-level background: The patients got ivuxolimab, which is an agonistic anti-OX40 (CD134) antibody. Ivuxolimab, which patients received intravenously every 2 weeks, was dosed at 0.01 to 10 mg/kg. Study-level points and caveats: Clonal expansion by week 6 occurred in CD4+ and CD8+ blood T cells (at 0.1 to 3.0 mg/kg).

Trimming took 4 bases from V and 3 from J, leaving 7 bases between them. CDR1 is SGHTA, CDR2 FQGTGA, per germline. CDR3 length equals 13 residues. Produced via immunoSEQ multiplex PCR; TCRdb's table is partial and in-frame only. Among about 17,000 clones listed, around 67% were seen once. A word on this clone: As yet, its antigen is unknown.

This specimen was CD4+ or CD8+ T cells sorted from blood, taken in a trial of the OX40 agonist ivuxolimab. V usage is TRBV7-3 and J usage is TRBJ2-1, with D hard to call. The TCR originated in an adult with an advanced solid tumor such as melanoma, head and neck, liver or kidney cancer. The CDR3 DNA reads TGTGCCAGCAGCTACACCAGCTACAATGAGCAGTTCTTC. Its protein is CASSYTSYNEQFF.